The clone carrying this T cell receptor (beta chain) was counted ten times or more. Its antigen is unknown. Healthy control participants comprised blood bank volunteers in Maryland, USA. This sample is part of a study of neurological immune-mediated disorders. Study-level findings and limits: No expanded-clone CDR3 amino acid sequence recurred across subjects, suggesting private TCR-beta repertoires.

As for the cDNA, it was generated by 5'RACE with 10-nucleotide random UMIs. Per sequencing run, 15-18 subjects together gave over 190 million TCR-beta sequences. One entry per CDR3 protein results from TCRdb running MiXCR on the 5' RACE reads. The sample comprises tens of thousands of distinct CDR3 sequences, around 6.8% of which are singletons, and roughly 4.5% rests with the top ten. Per germline, CDR1 SGHAT and CDR2 FQNNGV. Trimming pared 5 bases from V and 7 bases from J, leaving 15 bases between. This CDR3 is built from 13 residues. Sequenced sample: PBMCs. The chain links TRBV11-2 to TRBJ2-7, with D tentatively TRBD1 or TRBD2 (5 bases each). The receptor was isolated from a woman between 40 and 55 years old in good health. The CDR3 sequence: CASSPHDEGEQYF. In DNA, the CDR3 is TGTGCCAGCAGCCCTCACGACGAGGGGGAGCAGTACTTC.